This T cell receptor beta chain was sequenced during a study of cytomegalovirus exposure and HLA in healthy donors. In the study overall: The approximately 110 validation repertoires used the same platform as the 666 first-cohort repertoires, a later analysis reported.

Study outcomes and limitations: In vitro, three CMV-associated chains proved specific for CMV antigens. The majority of TCR sequences were rare, yet some public TCRs appeared in many donors. The classifier reportedly diagnosed cytomegalovirus status with high sensitivity and specificity.

Comment on this clone: Antigen unknown.

Trimming removed 4 bases from V and 0 bases from J, with 13 bases in between. Germline V gene lookup returns CDR1 MNHEY and CDR2 SMNVEV (reference sequence). This CDR3 is built from 15 residues. Produced via immunoSEQ multiplex PCR; TCRdb's table is partial and in-frame only. Found here are approximately 150,000 clones, roughly nine tenths of them singletons; the top ten hold roughly 0.7%. This TCR derives from a man between 18 and 35 years old in good health and CMV-seronegative. V is TRBV27 and J is TRBJ2-7; D perhaps matches TRBD2 (6 bases). Sequenced material: PBMCs. Here the CDR3 DNA reads TGTGCCAGCAGTTCAGGGACTGGGATCTCCTACGAGCAGTACTTC. It encodes CASSSGTGISYEQYF.